Shown below are 22 T cell receptor beta chains from a single sample sequenced in a study of T cells expressing NK-cell markers. TCRdb reanalyzed the 5' RACE reads, giving one entry per CDR3 protein sequence and no DNA. In total, the table holds some 600,000 distinct CDR3 sequences. The specimen sequenced was blood T cells: a sorted CD56 or NKG2C T cell subset, CD4+ or CD8+ T cells, or bulk PBMC T cells (not recorded which). The receptors come from a man younger than 35 in good health.

The chain carries TRBV12-3 or TRBV12-4 and TRBJ2-5; TCRdb's D gene call, TRBD1, goes unchecked for lack of DNA. This CDR3 contains 14 residues. CDR3 protein: CASSLAGLRGTQYF.

This chain joins TRBV14 and TRBJ1-4; the TRBD1 assignment by TCRdb is unverifiable without DNA. CDR3 length equals 15 residues. CDR1 is SGHDN, CDR2 FVKESK, per germline. This chain's CDR3 is CASSQPQTANEKLFF. Supplemented by reference TRBV14 and TRBJ1-4, the full variable domain reads EAGVTQFPSHSVIEKGQTVTLRCDPISGHDNLYWYRRVMGKEIKFLLHFVKESKQDESGMPNNRFLAERTGGTYSTLKVQPAELEDSGVYFCASSQPQTANEKLFFGSGTQLSVL.

This chain uses TRBV24-1 with TRBJ2-5; without DNA, the TCRdb call of TRBD2 cannot be checked. The CDR3 sequence is 16 residues long. The germline CDR1 and CDR2 sequences are KGHDR and SFDVKD. CDR3 protein: CATSDLSGTSQETQYF.

The chain employs TRBV6-2 or TRBV6-3 and TRBJ2-7; the TRBD1 assignment by TCRdb is unverifiable without DNA. The CDR3 is 13 residues long. CDR1 and CDR2 (germline): MNHEY, SVGEGT. CDR3 region: CASSPRAVGEQYF.

The chain is built from TRBV27 and TRBJ2-1; TCRdb gives TRBD2 as the D gene, but with no DNA this cannot be confirmed. Looked up from germline, CDR1 is MNHEY and CDR2 is SMNVEV (reference sequence). The CDR3 runs to 13 residues. This CDR3 reads CAIKTSGRNEQFF.

The rearrangement joins TRBV20-1 to TRBJ2-3; absent DNA, TCRdb's TRBD2 call cannot be checked. The CDR3 is 15 residues long. Looked up from germline, CDR1 is DFQATT and CDR2 is SNEGSKA (reference sequence). CDR3 region: CSARDPGLEIDTQYF.

The chain joins TRBV12-3 or TRBV12-4 to TRBJ1-5. The CDR3 has 14 amino acids. This chain's CDR3 is CASRVGVSNQPQHF.

The rearrangement joins TRBV20-1 to TRBJ2-1; there is no DNA to check the TCRdb D call of TRBD2. Germline CDR1 and CDR2: DFQATT and SNEGSKA (reference sequence). The CDR3 consists of 11 residues. The CDR3 protein is CSAKWEYEQFF.

This rearrangement joins TRBV27 to TRBJ2-1; the TRBD2 assignment by TCRdb is unverifiable without DNA. Germline CDR1 and CDR2: MNHEY and SMNVEV (reference sequence). The length of the CDR3 is 18 residues. The CDR3 loop is CASQPLPGTSGLYNEQFF.

The chain carries TRBV12-3 or TRBV12-4 and TRBJ2-1; no DNA is available, so the TRBD2 call from TCRdb remains unchecked. The CDR3 extends over 15 amino acids. The CDR3 is CASSFHSAGGPGLFF.

This chain uses TRBV12-3 or TRBV12-4 with TRBJ1-2; the TCRdb D gene call, TRBD1, has no DNA to confirm it. The CDR3 spans 14 residues. This CDR3 reads CASSLEGVDYGYTF.

CDR3 residues: CASSWGLAGGTQETQYF. V and J are TRBV12-3 or TRBV12-4 and TRBJ2-5; TCRdb's D call of TRBD2 is untestable without DNA. The CDR3 contains 17 residues.

The V call is TRBV5-5, the J call TRBJ1-4; the D call of TRBD1 rests on TCRdb alone, since no DNA is present to check it. CDR3 size: 14 residues. Germline CDR1 is SGHKS and CDR2 is YYEKEE (reference sequence). The CDR3 loop reads CASSLGQGSEKLFF.

V is TRBV20-1 and J is TRBJ2-5; absent DNA, TCRdb's TRBD1 call cannot be checked. CDR1 is DFQATT and CDR2 is SNEGSKA in the germline V gene (reference sequence). This CDR3 spans 13 amino acids. CDR3 protein: CSAVNMGAETQYF.

This chain joins TRBV29-1 and TRBJ1-5; the D call from TCRdb, TRBD1, cannot be confirmed without DNA. The CDR3 length is 12 residues. Germline V CDR1 and CDR2: SQVTM, ANQGSEA. The CDR3 is CSVGGRDQPQHF.

This chain uses TRBV12-3 or TRBV12-4 with TRBJ2-5; TCRdb outputs TRBD1, but without DNA this stays unchecked. The CDR3 runs to 13 residues. CDR3 loop: CASTGSLRETQYF.

J is TRBJ2-1 and V is TRBV7-8; lacking DNA, the TRBD2 call made by TCRdb goes unchecked. Germline lookup yields CDR1 SGHVS and CDR2 FQNEAQ. There are 17 residues in the CDR3. The CDR3 reads CASSLASLGLTNNEQFF.

The V call is TRBV24-1, the J call TRBJ2-3; TCRdb's assignment of TRBD2 cannot be checked, as there is no DNA. Germline V gene sequence: CDR1 KGHDR, CDR2 SFDVKD. This CDR3 contains 15 residues. The CDR3 sequence: CATSDLGTAIDTQYF.

CDR3 loop: CASSQDYQREGKNYEQYF. The chain combines TRBV4-3 with TRBJ2-7; TCRdb designates TRBD2, a call that cannot be tested without DNA. The CDR3 length is 18 residues. Germline lookup yields CDR1 LGHNA and CDR2 YSLEER.

V gene TRBV29-1 combines with J gene TRBJ2-7; the TCRdb D gene call, TRBD2, has no DNA to confirm it. The CDR3 is 13 residues long. Per the germline V gene, CDR1 is SQVTM and CDR2 is ANQGSEA. CDR3 protein: CSGLAAKDYEQYF.

The gene calls are TRBV7-2 and TRBJ2-3. This CDR3 has 12 amino acids. Germline CDR1 is SGHTA and CDR2 is FQGNSA. CDR3 amino acids: CASSLDSNTQYF.

The chain links TRBV27 to TRBJ2-3; TCRdb returns TRBD1, unconfirmable since there is no DNA. This CDR3 region has 16 residues. Germline V gene sequence: CDR1 MNHEY, CDR2 SMNVEV (reference sequence). The CDR3 sequence is CASSLWGIADTDTQYF.